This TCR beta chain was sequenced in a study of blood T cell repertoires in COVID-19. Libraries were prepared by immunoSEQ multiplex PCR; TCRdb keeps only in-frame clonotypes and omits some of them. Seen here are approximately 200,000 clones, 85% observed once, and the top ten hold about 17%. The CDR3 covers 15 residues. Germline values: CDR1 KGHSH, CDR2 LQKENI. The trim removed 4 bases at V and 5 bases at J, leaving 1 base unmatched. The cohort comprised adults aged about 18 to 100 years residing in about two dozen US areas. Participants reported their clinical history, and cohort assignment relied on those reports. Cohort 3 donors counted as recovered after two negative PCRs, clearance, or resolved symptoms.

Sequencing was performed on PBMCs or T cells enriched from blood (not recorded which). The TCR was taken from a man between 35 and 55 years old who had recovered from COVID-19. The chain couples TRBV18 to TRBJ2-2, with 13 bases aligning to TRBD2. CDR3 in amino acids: CASSLGLAGTGELFF. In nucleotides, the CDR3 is TGTGCCAGCTCACTGGGACTAGCGGGAACCGGGGAGCTGTTTTTT.